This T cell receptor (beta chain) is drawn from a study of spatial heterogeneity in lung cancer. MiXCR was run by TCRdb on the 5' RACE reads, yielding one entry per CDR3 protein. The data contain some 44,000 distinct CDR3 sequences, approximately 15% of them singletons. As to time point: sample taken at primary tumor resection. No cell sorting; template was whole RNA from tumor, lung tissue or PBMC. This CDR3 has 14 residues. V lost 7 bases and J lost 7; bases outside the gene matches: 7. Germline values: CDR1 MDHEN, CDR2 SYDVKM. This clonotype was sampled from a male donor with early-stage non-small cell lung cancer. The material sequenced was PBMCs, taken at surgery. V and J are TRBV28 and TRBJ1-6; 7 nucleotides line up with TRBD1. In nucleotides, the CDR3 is TGTGCCAGCACCCTAGGACAGGCGAATTCACCCCTCCACTTT. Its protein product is CASTLGQANSPLHF.